This T cell receptor (beta chain) was sequenced during a study of blood T cell repertoires in COVID-19. Across the study: COVID-19 samples from acute and convalescent phases originated in the United States, Italy and Spain. PBMCs, B-cell-depleted T cells, or T cells were the source of the cDNA or gDNA that made up the material.

This clone was seen a few times. Per the original data handling: The authors estimated nucleated cell counts from reference gene primer amplification. Some clones are missing from TCRdb's copy, which holds only in-frame ones; the method was immunoSEQ multiplex PCR. That table is the source of V, J and clone size, and D and trimming were worked out from the DNA. The sample lists roughly 200,000 clones, roughly nine tenths occurring once. Sample: peripheral blood. The receptor comes from a man aged 35 to 55 with acute or convalescent COVID-19.

Here the CDR3 reads CASSRARQMNTEAFF. As DNA, the CDR3 is TGTGCCAGCAGCCGGGCCAGGCAAATGAACACTGAAGCTTTCTTT. The V call is TRBV7-8, the J call TRBJ1-1; no reliable D call. This CDR3 spans 15 amino acids. Trimming shortened V by 5 bases and J by 0 bases, and 13 bases separated the two germline ends. Germline-derived CDR1 and CDR2 are SGHVS and FQNEAQ.